Below, one T cell receptor beta chain is given with its context. Its specificity is not known. The CDR3 has 13 residues. V lost 4 bases and J 4 bases, leaving 10 bases between the germline ends. The germline gives CDR1 MNHEY, CDR2 SVGAGI. The sample originates from a study of T cell responses to AZD1222 COVID-19 vaccine. Study outcomes and limitations: Nearly half of spike-specific TCRs reportedly target variant regions that are unmutated in the B.1.351 and B.1.1.7 variants. Every sample of the repertoires postdated the peak T cell response. Donors in the cohort were predominantly white British and more often female, and clonal diversity was possibly underestimated. Recipients of two AZD1222 doses showed rising Spike-specific TCR breadth and depth.

Profiled with immunoSEQ multiplex PCR; TCRdb holds only in-frame clones, not every one. This table holds about 190,000 clones, approximately 90% found once. The sequence derives from an adult in good health. Sequenced here: peripheral blood, sampled on day 0 of AZD1222 vaccination. The V and J genes are TRBV6-5 and TRBJ1-1; no definite D call. CDR3 sequence reads: CASSLGAGTEAFF. In DNA, the CDR3 is TGTGCCAGCAGTTTGGGAGCGGGCACTGAAGCTTTCTTT.